This paragraph covers one T cell receptor (beta chain) sequence. What it recognizes is unknown. This sample stems from a study of shared clonotypes between healthy human individuals. Study-wide findings and caveats: Generally, naive subsets came out with larger estimated richness than memory subsets.

The CD4+ fraction was divided into a CD45RA+ naive subset and a CD45RA-negative memory subset. TCRdb's copy holds only in-frame clones and misses some; the assay was immunoSEQ multiplex PCR. The table has approximately 2.5 million clones, under 95% seen once. The CDR3 is 14 amino acids. This sequence was found in a man aged 18-30 years in good health. Some clones in this sample may be carry-over from other donors' samples. The sequencing sample was made of naive CD4+ T cells from PBMCs. Subset noted: CD45RA+ positively selected. The chain employs TRBV21-1 and TRBJ2-7; TRBD2, the table's D call, was not compared with the DNA. TRBV21-1 is labeled a pseudogene. The CDR3 sequence: CASSKGTQGYEQYF. CDR3 in DNA: TGTGCCAGCAGCAAGGGGACTCAGGGCTACGAGCAGTACTTC.